This is a list of T cell receptor beta chains from one sample in a study of identical twins. TCRdb re-called the 5' RACE reads with MiXCR, one entry per CDR3 protein. In the table there are 450,000 or so distinct CDR3 sequences, approximately 17% of which are singletons. Sample: naive T cells sorted from blood. These receptors were collected from a man between 45 and 60 years old in good health. Each CDR3 is given with its conserved first and last residue. A D gene is named only where the DNA matches it firmly. Size is omitted from some rows. Given values are once, few, many or a class for expanded clones.

TRBJ2-3 TRBD2 many TRBV5-1 CASSLDGRASDTQYF TGCGCCAGCAGCTTGGACGGGAGGGCATCAGATACGCAGTATTTT
TRBJ2-3 NA NA TRBV5-1 CASSVTIQGGTDTQYF TGCGCCAGCAGCGTGACAATTCAGGGCGGCACAGATACGCAGTATTTT
TRBJ2-1 TRBD2 many TRBV12-3/TRBV12-4 CASSFRLAGIDEQFF TGTGCCAGCAGTTTCCGGCTAGCGGGAATCGATGAGCAGTTCTTC
TRBJ2-1 TRBD1 NA TRBV5-1 CASEGQGAYNEQFF TGCGCCAGCGAAGGACAGGGGGCCTACAATGAGCAGTTCTTC
TRBJ1-5 NA many TRBV7-8 CASSYRVHGQPQHF TGTGCCAGCAGCTACAGGGTGCACGGTCAGCCCCAGCATTTT
TRBJ2-3 TRBD2 many TRBV29-1 CSVEDPLAGGDTQYF TGCAGCGTTGAAGATCCACTAGCGGGGGGAGATACGCAGTATTTT
TRBJ2-7 NA many TRBV30 CAWSVGGYEQYF TGTGCCTGGAGTGTAGGGGGCTACGAGCAGTACTTC
TRBJ2-1 TRBD2 few TRBV20-1 CSASDPGLVSYNEQFF TGCAGTGCTAGCGACCCTGGACTAGTCTCCTACAATGAGCAGTTCTTC
TRBJ2-7 TRBD1 few TRBV10-3 CAISGEEQGASYEQYF TGTGCCATCAGTGGTGAGGAACAGGGGGCTTCCTACGAGCAGTACTTC
TRBJ2-1 NA few TRBV9 CASSVGAGSSYNEQFF TGTGCCAGCAGCGTAGGCGCGGGAAGCTCCTACAATGAGCAGTTCTTC
TRBJ2-2 NA few TRBV30 CAWSVGQVLPGELFF TGTGCCTGGAGTGTGGGACAAGTCCTCCCCGGGGAGCTGTTTTTT
TRBJ2-5 NA few TRBV5-1 CASSFPETQYF TGCGCCAGCAGCTTCCCGGAGACCCAGTACTTC
TRBJ2-2 NA few TRBV24-1 CATSVSGRTGELFF TGTGCCACCAGTGTCTCAGGGCGTACCGGGGAGCTGTTTTTT
TRBJ1-3 NA NA TRBV2 CASRRDKAGNTIYF TGTGCCAGCAGGCGGGACAAGGCTGGAAACACCATATATTTT
TRBJ2-7 NA many TRBV5-1 CASSDGTGSSYEQYF TGCGCCAGCAGCGACGGGACGGGGAGCTCCTACGAGCAGTACTTC
TRBJ2-5 NA many TRBV12-3/TRBV12-4 CASSLWGETQYF TGTGCCAGCAGTTTATGGGGAGAGACCCAGTACTTC
TRBJ2-1 TRBD2 few TRBV11-1 CASSPSPKTSGGSSYNEQFF TGTGCCAGCAGCCCTTCCCCCAAGACTAGCGGGGGGAGCTCCTACAATGAGCAGTTCTTC
TRBJ1-5 NA few TRBV12-3/TRBV12-4 CASSLDAVRAPQHF TGTGCCAGCAGTTTAGATGCAGTCCGGGCGCCCCAGCATTTT
TRBJ1-2 NA NA TRBV29-1 CSVPKGPRGYGYTF TGCAGCGTCCCCAAGGGCCCCCGGGGCTATGGCTACACCTTC
TRBJ2-5 TRBD2 few TRBV4-3 CASSPGLASSEETQYF TGCGCCAGCAGCCCGGGACTAGCCAGTAGTGAAGAGACCCAGTACTTC
TRBJ1-4 NA few TRBV6-1 CASRSTAIQGVREKLFF TGTGCCAGCAGATCAACTGCAATACAGGGAGTTCGTGAAAAACTGTTTTTT
TRBJ2-1 TRBD2 NA TRBV27 CASRESGTSGRAGNEQFF TGTGCCAGCAGAGAGTCCGGGACTAGCGGGAGGGCGGGGAATGAGCAGTTCTTC
TRBJ2-2 TRBD1 NA TRBV24-1 CATSRDRGRTGELFF TGTGCCACCAGTCGGGACAGGGGACGCACCGGGGAGCTGTTTTTT
TRBJ2-1 NA NA TRBV6-6 CASSYFVGEQFF TGTGCCAGCAGTTACTTTGTAGGGGAGCAGTTCTTC
TRBJ2-1 TRBD2 few TRBV7-8 CASSIPGTSNFYNEQFF TGTGCCAGCAGCATTCCCGGGACTAGCAACTTCTACAATGAGCAGTTCTTC
TRBJ1-1 NA NA TRBV5-5 CASSPPIRGGGDAFF TGTGCCAGCAGCCCCCCGATTCGCGGGGGGGGTGATGCTTTCTTT
TRBJ1-5 NA NA TRBV12-3/TRBV12-4 CASSLGPANQPQHF TGTGCCAGCAGTTTAGGTCCGGCCAATCAGCCCCAGCATTTT
TRBJ1-6 NA many TRBV9 CASSPTSRSYNSPLHF TGTGCCAGCAGCCCCACTTCGCGCTCCTATAATTCACCCCTCCACTTT
TRBJ1-5 NA few TRBV6-4 CASAVYAGNQPQHF TGTGCCAGCGCCGTCTATGCCGGCAATCAGCCCCAGCATTTT
TRBJ1-5 NA many TRBV20-1 CSAREGQGIQPQHF TGCAGTGCTAGAGAGGGGCAGGGGATCCAGCCCCAGCATTTT
TRBJ2-6 NA NA TRBV27 CASSLEPGANVLTF TGTGCCAGCAGTTTAGAGCCTGGGGCCAACGTCCTGACTTTC
TRBJ2-1 TRBD2 NA TRBV29-1 CSVEGSGRSYNEQFF TGCAGCGTTGAAGGTAGCGGGAGATCCTACAATGAGCAGTTCTTC
TRBJ2-1 NA many TRBV6-2/TRBV6-3 CASSYGNEQFF TGTGCCAGCAGTTATGGGAATGAGCAGTTCTTC
TRBJ2-3 TRBD2 few TRBV7-2 CASSSGEGLGPDTQYF TGTGCCAGCAGCTCAGGGGAGGGACTAGGCCCAGATACGCAGTATTTT
TRBJ2-1 NA few TRBV28 CASSFDGVKGNEQFF TGTGCCAGCAGTTTTGATGGGGTCAAGGGGAATGAGCAGTTCTTC
TRBJ1-1 NA NA TRBV7-9 CASSLKAVNTEAFF TGTGCCAGCAGCTTAAAAGCCGTTAACACTGAAGCTTTCTTT
TRBJ1-1 NA many TRBV5-1 CASIGRGTEAFF TGCGCCAGCATCGGGCGGGGGACTGAAGCTTTCTTT
TRBJ2-7 TRBD2 NA TRBV7-2 CASSIRGVRGSYEQYF TGTGCCAGCAGCATTCGGGGGGTACGGGGGTCCTACGAGCAGTACTTC
TRBJ2-1 NA few TRBV6-1 CASSPQASSYNEQFF TGTGCCAGCTCCCCTCAGGCGAGCTCCTACAATGAGCAGTTCTTC
TRBJ2-1 TRBD1 NA TRBV25-1 CASSEWRTGSSYNEQFF TGTGCCAGCAGTGAATGGAGGACAGGGAGCTCCTACAATGAGCAGTTCTTC
TRBJ2-2 TRBD1 few TRBV6-1 CASSDTGGRYTGELFF TGTGCCAGCAGTGATACAGGGGGGAGGTACACCGGGGAGCTGTTTTTT
TRBJ2-5 NA NA TRBV4-1 CASSPEGLRVETQYF TGCGCCAGCAGCCCGGAAGGGCTCCGAGTAGAGACCCAGTACTTC
TRBJ2-5 TRBD2 many TRBV10-2 CASKTSGGVQETQYF TGCGCCAGCAAAACTAGCGGGGGGGTACAAGAGACCCAGTACTTC
TRBJ1-1 NA few TRBV20-1 CSARVGHMNTEAFF TGCAGTGCTAGAGTCGGGCATATGAACACTGAAGCTTTCTTT
TRBJ2-1 TRBD1 medium-sized TRBV28 CASSLGQGAYNEQFF TGTGCCAGCAGTTTGGGGCAGGGGGCCTACAATGAGCAGTTCTTC
TRBJ1-4 NA NA TRBV9 CASSGQNEKLFF TGTGCCAGCAGCGGACAAAATGAAAAACTGTTTTTT
TRBJ2-7 NA NA TRBV7-3 CASSLRRGQHDEQYF TGTGCCAGCAGCTTAAGAAGGGGTCAACACGACGAGCAGTACTTC
TRBJ2-5 NA few TRBV5-6 CASSQTPTSPGAQYF TGTGCCAGCAGCCAAACACCGACCAGCCCGGGGGCCCAGTACTTC
TRBJ2-6 NA many TRBV7-2 CASSVASSGANVLTF TGTGCCAGCAGCGTAGCCTCTTCTGGGGCCAACGTCCTGACTTTC
TRBJ1-1 TRBD1 NA TRBV27 CASSLRTGGGSVNTEAFF TGTGCCAGCAGTTTAAGGACAGGGGGCGGGAGTGTGAACACTGAAGCTTTCTTT
TRBJ1-2 NA NA TRBV29-1 CSVEDLYGEGYGYTF TGCAGCGTTGAAGATCTGTACGGGGAAGGCTATGGCTACACCTTC